This entry lists 3 T cell receptor beta chains sequenced from one sample in a study of OX40 agonist ivuxolimab in advanced cancers. TCRdb's table, derived via immunoSEQ multiplex PCR, lists solely in-frame clones and lacks some. Found here are about 120,000 clones, 75% to 90% of them singletons; the top ten hold around 0.55%. The sequenced sample was CD4+ or CD8+ T cells sorted from blood, obtained in a trial of the OX40 agonist ivuxolimab. The receptors come from an adult with an advanced solid tumor such as melanoma, head and neck, liver or kidney cancer.

CDR3 sequence (DNA): TGTGCCAGCAGCCGCTTACAGGGACCCTCCTACGAGCAGTACTTC. Residues: CASSRLQGPSYEQYF. The chain couples TRBV27 to TRBJ2-7; TRBD1 is a possible D gene (6 bases). Germline CDR1 reads MNHEY; CDR2 reads SMNVEV (reference sequence). The CDR3 is 15 residues long. Deletions cut 6 bases from V and 0 bases from J, with 15 bases between.

V and J are TRBV7-9 and TRBJ1-2, with 9 bases matching TRBD1. The CDR3 is 14 residues long. The germline CDR1 and CDR2 sequences are SEHNR and FQNEAQ (reference sequence). J gave up 5 bases and V 3 bases, and 4 bases lay outside the gene matches. CDR3: CASSLGQGGYGYTF. CDR3 DNA sequence: TGTGCCAGCAGCTTGGGACAGGGTGGTTATGGCTACACCTTC. The whole variable domain, remainder taken from reference TRBV7-9 and TRBJ1-2, is DTGVSQNPRHKITKRGQNVTFRCDPISEHNRLYWYRQTLGQGPEFLTYFQNEAQLEKSRLLSDRFSAERPKGSFSTLEIQRTEQGDSAMYLCASSLGQGGYGYTFGSGTRLTVV.

This clone was picked up a small number of times. The chain is built from TRBV18 and TRBJ2-7; D could derive from TRBD1 or TRBD2 (5 bases each). The CDR3 loop spans 15 amino acids. Trimming removed 3 bases from V and 3 bases from J, with 15 bases in between. CDR1 and CDR2 from the germline V gene are KGHSH and LQKENI. The CDR3: CASSPGQTEGYEQYF. The DNA of the CDR3 is TGTGCCAGCTCACCCGGACAAACCGAGGGCTACGAGCAGTACTTC.